Listed below are T cell receptor beta chains from one sample, sequenced in a study of a mutant IDH1 vaccine in newly diagnosed glioma. Libraries were prepared by immunoSEQ multiplex PCR; TCRdb keeps only in-frame clonotypes and omits some of them. The sample holds 35,000 to 50,000 clones, roughly 89% seen once. Their recognized antigens are unknown. Sequenced material: PBMCs, taken from a glioma patient whose treatment included an IDH1 peptide vaccine. Source of these receptors: a man between 40 and 49 years old with glioma. Both conserved end residues are trimmed from each CDR3. A D gene is named only where the DNA matches it firmly.

CDR3: ASSGGPGMGQPQH
D: NA
V: TRBV7-2

CDR3: ASSLAGTSESSTDTQY
D: TRBD2
V: TRBV5-1

CDR3: ASSAGRGSSGNTIY
D: NA
V: TRBV5-4

CDR3: ASTDRGTSGNTIY
D: TRBD1
V: TRBV2

CDR3: ASSPGAGRTYEQY
D: NA
V: TRBV18

CDR3: ASSNGQGKVDTEAF
D: TRBD1
V: TRBV7-9

CDR3: ASSQPTRPEAF
D: NA
V: TRBV4-2

CDR3: AISERGENTEAF
D: NA
V: TRBV10-3

CDR3: ASSQDDDYRTDTQY
D: NA
V: TRBV4-2

CDR3: ASRPRTEQNIQY
D: NA
V: TRBV9

CDR3: ASSLGVAGAYEQY
D: TRBD2
V: TRBV7-8

CDR3: ASSMTGFEPQH
D: TRBD1
V: TRBV19

CDR3: ASSYELAGPNEQF
D: TRBD2
V: TRBV6-5

CDR3: ASSPGTGGWGNLGEQY
D: TRBD1
V: TRBV27

CDR3: ASSETSGSYEQY
D: TRBD2
V: TRBV2

CDR3: ASSVDLARDEQF
D: NA
V: TRBV5-6

CDR3: ASSYSEANVLT
D: NA
V: TRBV2

CDR3: ASVRYRGSIDTQY
D: TRBD1
V: TRBV2

CDR3: ASSMGQGIDEQY
D: NA
V: TRBV19

CDR3: ASTAMGATNEKLF
D: NA
V: TRBV2

CDR3: ASSQELAGGTQY
D: TRBD2
V: TRBV4-2

CDR3: SANTEAF
D: NA
V: TRBV20-1

CDR3: ASNGGGGDTQY
D: TRBD2
V: TRBV7-2

CDR3: ASSPLGERQPQH
D: NA
V: TRBV18

CDR3: ASSLAGATDTQY
D: NA
V: TRBV7-9

CDR3: ASSQDGGTYNEQF
D: NA
V: TRBV4-1

CDR3: ASAGLSRANEQF
D: TRBD2
V: TRBV6-1

CDR3: ASSTGTSGGAYEQY
D: TRBD2
V: TRBV5-1

CDR3: ASTRIEGQGAKGTEAF
D: TRBD1
V: TRBV11-2

CDR3: ASSVEDRGFEKLF
D: TRBD1
V: TRBV9

CDR3: ASSLRGRVFETQY
D: NA
V: TRBV27

CDR3: ASSLAEREVTEQY
D: TRBD2
V: TRBV5-1

CDR3: ASSWGGGREGTEAF
D: NA
V: TRBV7-9

CDR3: ASSLGGEQLF
D: NA
V: TRBV5-1

CDR3: ASSPRQVGGETQY
D: NA
V: TRBV7-8

CDR3: ASSPLAGYYNEQF
D: TRBD2
V: TRBV14

CDR3: ASSPGLAGVDRELF
D: TRBD2
V: TRBV5-1

CDR3: ASSLPRGANVLT
D: NA
V: TRBV7-9

CDR3: ASSLGPLNEQY
D: NA
V: TRBV11-1

CDR3: ASSQDGTGVTYGYT
D: TRBD1
V: TRBV4-1

CDR3: ASSPKGPYEQY
D: NA
V: TRBV7-9

CDR3: SVEGGGTEAF
D: NA
V: TRBV29-1

CDR3: ASLLGGRANTEAF
D: NA
V: TRBV19

CDR3: ASSPGQGVRSNQPQH
D: TRBD1
V: TRBV18

CDR3: ASANWENTEAF
D: NA
V: TRBV6-5

CDR3: ASLLAGGPLY
D: TRBD2
V: TRBV2

CDR3: ASSVMGGYGYT
D: NA
V: TRBV7-8

CDR3: ASSQEISGHTDTQY
D: NA
V: TRBV4-1

CDR3: ASSLSRFTVQY
D: NA
V: TRBV7-2

CDR3: ASRPELAGAETQY
D: TRBD2
V: TRBV6-5

CDR3: ASSWGRGLEKQETQY
D: NA
V: TRBV7-9

CDR3: ASSQVSGAGELF
D: NA
V: TRBV4-1

CDR3: ASSRGSGGPDTQY
D: NA
V: TRBV4-2